The subject of this entry is one T cell receptor (beta chain). Data came from immunoSEQ multiplex PCR; TCRdb stores just in-frame clones and leaves some out. The sample consists of about 530,000 clones, about 75% of them appearing once. The data were obtained in a study of shared clonotypes between healthy human individuals. The sequenced sample consisted of PBMCs. This receptor was obtained from a woman aged 40 to 50 in good health. Some clones in this sample may be carry-over from other donors' samples.

CDR3 loop: CASSLGTDYEQYF. For the CDR3, the DNA is TGTGCCAGCTCCCTCGGGACGGACTACGAGCAGTACTTC. This chain joins TRBV18 and TRBJ2-7; D assignment may be TRBD1 or TRBD2 (5 bases each). The CDR3 length is 13 residues. The ends were cut back, 6 bases at V and 3 bases at J, with 12 bases in the middle. The germline CDR1 and CDR2 sequences are KGHSH and LQKENI. Full variable domain (rest looked up from reference TRBV18 and TRBJ2-7): NAGVMQNPRHLVRRRGQEARLRCSPMKGHSHVYWYRQLPEEGLKFMVYLQKENIIDESGMPKERFSAEFPKEGPSILRIQQVVRGDSAAYFCASSLGTDYEQYFGPGTRLTVT.